The 25 T cell receptor beta chains listed next were all sequenced from one sample in a study of T cell responses to AZD1222 COVID-19 vaccine. Sequencing used immunoSEQ multiplex PCR; TCRdb keeps in-frame clones, though not all of them. The sample holds approximately 100,000 clones, about 91% seen once. The starting material was peripheral blood, obtained on day 0 of AZD1222 vaccination. The source of these receptors is an adult in good health.

The rearrangement joins TRBV10-3 to TRBJ2-7, with 10 nucleotides matching TRBD2. Germline loops: CDR1 ENHRY, CDR2 SYGVKD. V lost 4 bases, J lost 3 bases, and 3 bases stayed unmatched. This CDR3 has 14 amino acids. In DNA form, the CDR3 reads TGTGCCATCAGTGTTGCTAGCGGGAGCTACGAGCAGTACTTC. It yields the protein CAISVASGSYEQYF.

The gene calls are TRBV21-1 and TRBJ1-4. TRBV21-1 is termed a pseudogene. The CDR3 runs 15 residues. CDR3 sequence (DNA): TGTGCCAGCAGCCGTTGCCGGGGGGCTGCCAAACGGCTGTTTTTT. This sequence encodes CASSRCRGAAKRLFF.

The chain joins TRBV6-5 to TRBJ1-1, with a possible D match to TRBD1 (5 bases). Germline loops: CDR1 MNHEY, CDR2 SVGAGI. Trimming removed 10 bases at V and 1 base at J, with 19 bases between. The CDR3 is 15 residues long. CDR3 sequence reads: CATLPVGGGNTEAFF. CDR3 nucleotide sequence: TGTGCCACCCTCCCAGTCGGGGGTGGGAACACTGAAGCTTTCTTT.

This chain connects TRBV27 to TRBJ2-3; 13 bases map to TRBD2. Trimming took 2 bases from V and 4 from J; bases not matched to a gene: 12. Germline-derived CDR1 and CDR2 are MNHEY and SMNVEV (reference sequence). The CDR3 has 19 amino acids. The CDR3 coding sequence is TGTGCCAGCAGTTTAAATCCGAGACTAGCGGGAGGAATAGCAGATACGCAGTATTTT. Translated: CASSLNPRLAGGIADTQYF.

V gene TRBV6-2 or TRBV6-3 combines with J gene TRBJ2-2, with D uncertain. The CDR3 has 15 amino acids. V was cut by 0 bases and J by 3 bases, with 8 bases left in between. Germline CDR1 MNHEY, CDR2 SVGEGT. CDR3 nucleotides: TGTGCCAGCAGTTACTCGACGGCAGACACCGGGGAGCTGTTTTTT. Its protein is CASSYSTADTGELFF.

V and J are TRBV7-9 and TRBJ1-1; perhaps TRBD1 as D (5 bases). The CDR3 totals 14 residues. Germline V gives CDR1 SEHNR, CDR2 FQNEAQ (reference sequence). V lost 0 bases and J lost 6, with 11 bases in between. CDR3 DNA: TGTGCCAGCAGCTTAGCGCAGGGAAACCCTGAAGCTTTCTTT. Its protein is CASSLAQGNPEAFF.

This rearrangement joins TRBV20-1 to TRBJ1-2; no firm D call. Trimming took 0 bases from V and 12 from J, leaving 8 bases between them. This CDR3 has 10 amino acids. The V gene's germline CDR1 is DFQATT and CDR2 SNEGSKA (reference sequence). The CDR3 DNA reads as TGCAGTGCTAGAGATTCGGAAGACACCTTC. Protein sequence: CSARDSEDTF.

There are a few counts of this clone. V gene TRBV7-8 combines with J gene TRBJ1-5, with D unclear. V was trimmed by 1 base and J by 1 base, leaving 8 bases between them. The CDR3 runs to 15 residues. Germline V gives CDR1 SGHVS, CDR2 FQNEAQ. CDR3 amino acids: CASSLESQSNQPQHF. The CDR3, as DNA: TGTGCCAGCAGCTTAGAGTCTCAGAGCAATCAGCCCCAGCATTTT.

The chain joins TRBV9 to TRBJ1-1, with D possibly TRBD1 on 5 matching bases. V gave up 0 bases and J gave up 8 bases, with 17 bases separating them. The CDR3 is 15 residues long. Germline V gene data show CDR1 as SGDLS and CDR2 as YYNGEE. The CDR3 DNA sequence: TGTGCCAGCAGCGTAGCTACTTCAGGTCAGGGAGAAGCTTTCTTT. Amino acids: CASSVATSGQGEAFF.

V is TRBV2 and J is TRBJ2-3; D unresolved. CDR3 length equals 12 residues. Trimming removed 6 bases from V and 4 bases from J, with 8 bases in between. CDR1 is SNHLY, CDR2 FYNNEI, per germline. The CDR3 sequence is CASRAEADTQYF. DNA of the CDR3: TGTGCCAGCAGAGCAGAGGCAGATACGCAGTATTTT.

The chain is built from TRBV29-1 and TRBJ2-3; D call uncertain. The CDR3 runs to 13 residues. The germline CDR1 and CDR2 sequences are SQVTM and ANQGSEA. V was shortened by 5 bases and J by 8 bases, with 17 bases between the two germline ends. The CDR3 DNA sequence: TGCAGCGTTTTTTGGGCACAAGTGGGTACGCAGTATTTT. Translated, it gives CSVFWAQVGTQYF.

V is TRBV5-1 and J is TRBJ2-5; 8 bases are a match to TRBD1. CDR3 size: 14 residues. Germline CDR1 and CDR2: SGHRS and YFSETQ. With V trimmed by 6 bases and J by 3 bases, 7 bases remained unmatched. Written as DNA, the CDR3 is TGCGCCAGCACCACAGGACAGGGTAAAGAGACCCAGTACTTC. Amino acids: CASTTGQGKETQYF.

The chain has TRBV6-4 and TRBJ2-3, with TRBD2 matching 11 bases. The CDR3 covers 14 residues. Germline V gene sequence: CDR1 MRHNA, CDR2 SNTAGT. V shed 2 bases and J 5 bases; nucleotides not matched to a gene: 0. CDR3 nucleotide sequence: TGTGCCAGCAGTGACGGACTAGCGGGAGATACGCAGTATTTT. The encoded protein is CASSDGLAGDTQYF.

This clone has a single count. This chain joins TRBV28 and TRBJ1-2, with a possible D match to TRBD1 (6 bases). Trimming stripped 9 bases from V and 2 bases from J, with 19 bases between. Per germline, CDR1 MDHEN and CDR2 SYDVKM. This CDR3 is 15 amino acids long. CDR3 amino acids: CASQTPPGGNYGYTF. The CDR3 coding sequence is TGTGCCAGTCAAACCCCCCCGGGGGGCAACTATGGCTACACCTTC.

The chain employs TRBV6-5 and TRBJ1-5; no reliable D call. V gave up 8 bases and J gave up 0 bases, with 14 bases separating them. Germline CDR1 is MNHEY and CDR2 is SVGAGI. The CDR3 has 15 amino acids. The CDR3 protein is CASAPPGPSNQPQHF. The CDR3 region has the DNA TGTGCCAGCGCCCCCCCCGGGCCTAGCAATCAGCCCCAGCATTTT.

This sequence joins TRBV11-2 and TRBJ2-1; D is perhaps TRBD2 (5 bases). Germline-derived CDR1 and CDR2 are SGHAT and FQNNGV. V was trimmed by 3 bases and J by 6 bases, leaving 12 bases between them. The CDR3 contains 14 residues. In DNA form, the CDR3 reads TGTGCCAGCAGCTTCGGGGTATCGGTCAATGAGCAGTTCTTC. Its protein product is CASSFGVSVNEQFF.

J is TRBJ2-7 and V is TRBV18; D may be TRBD2 (5 bases). There are 13 residues in the CDR3. Germline CDR1 and CDR2: KGHSH and LQKENI. V gave up 3 bases and J gave up 3 bases, with 9 bases separating them. CDR3: CASSPYDYYEQYF. DNA for the CDR3: TGTGCCAGCTCACCCTACGACTACTACGAGCAGTACTTC.

This clone was seen a single time. The chain recombines TRBV7-9 with TRBJ1-4; D unresolved. This CDR3 region has 15 residues. The V and J ends lost 2 bases and 0 bases respectively, with 7 bases between them. CDR1 is SEHNR and CDR2 is FQNEAQ in the germline V gene (reference sequence). The CDR3 DNA sequence: TGTGCCAGCAGCTTAATCACAGCAACTAATGAAAAACTGTTTTTT. Translating it yields CASSLITATNEKLFF.

The V gene is TRBV25-1, the J gene TRBJ1-1, with D unclear. The CDR3 is made up of 16 amino acids. Trimming left V 3 bases short and J 4 bases short, with 18 bases between. CDR1 and CDR2 from the germline V gene are MGHDK and SYGVNS. CDR3 DNA sequence: TGTGCCAGCAGTGATGCTCGGCGGGGTGCCGCCACTGAAGCTTTCTTT. This encodes CASSDARRGAATEAFF.

The chain has TRBV6-5 and TRBJ1-1; unclear D gene. CDR3 size: 15 residues. Trimming took 3 bases from V and 0 from J, leaving 11 bases between them. Germline V gene sequence: CDR1 MNHEY, CDR2 SVGAGI. CDR3 bases: TGTGCCAGCAGTTATAGGTGGGCAGTGAACACTGAAGCTTTCTTT. Translating gives CASSYRWAVNTEAFF.

The chain combines TRBV11-2 with TRBJ2-7, with unresolved D. The CDR3 runs to 13 residues. V was pared by 2 bases and J by 6 bases, with 11 bases between. Per the germline V gene, CDR1 is SGHAT and CDR2 is FQNNGV. The CDR3 sequence is CASSLKSVGEQYF. DNA of the CDR3: TGTGCCAGCAGCTTAAAGTCGGTCGGCGAGCAGTACTTC.

This chain uses TRBV11-1 with TRBJ2-1; 7 bases are a match to TRBD2. Per the germline V gene, CDR1 is SGHAT and CDR2 is FQDESV (reference sequence). The CDR3 consists of 16 residues. Trimming took 2 bases from V and 1 from J; bases not matched to a gene: 5. The CDR3 sequence: CASSLHASGSYNEQFF. Written as DNA, the CDR3 is TGTGCCAGCAGCTTACACGCTAGCGGATCCTACAATGAGCAGTTCTTC.

The V and J genes are TRBV3-1 (or the pseudogene TRBV3-2) and TRBJ2-1, with D uncertain. The V end was cut by 3 bases, the J end by 7 bases, with 13 bases between. CDR3 size: 14 residues. Germline assignment: CDR1 LGHDT and CDR2 YNNKEL (reference sequence). The CDR3 DNA sequence: TGTGCCAGCAGCCATTCAGTATTCCTGAATGAGCAGTTCTTC. It translates to CASSHSVFLNEQFF.

This sequence joins TRBV6-5 and TRBJ2-5; D uncertain. Germline V gives CDR1 MNHEY, CDR2 SVGAGI. The CDR3 loop spans 15 amino acids. Trimming took 10 bases from V and 2 from J, leaving 20 bases between them. The CDR3 DNA sequence: TGTGCCACACGACCCGCCGGAGTAAGGCAAGAGACCCAGTACTTC. As protein: CATRPAGVRQETQYF.

The chain combines TRBV29-1 with TRBJ2-5, with D possibly being TRBD1 (5 bases). Trimming removed 6 bases at V and 4 bases at J, with 12 bases between. This CDR3 is 12 amino acids long. In germline, CDR1 is SQVTM, CDR2 ANQGSEA. The CDR3 bases are TGCAGCGTCCGTCTAGGGGCAGAGACCCAGTACTTC. It specifies CSVRLGAETQYF. Drawing the rest from reference TRBV29-1 and TRBJ2-5, the complete variable domain is SAVISQKPSRDICQRGTSLTIQCQVDSQVTMMFWYRQQPGQSLTLIATANQGSEATYESGFVIDKFPISRPNLTFSTLTVSNMSPEDSSIYLCSVRLGAETQYFGPGTRLLVL.